The table lists the clone carrying this T cell receptor (beta chain) with a count of one. Its antigen is unidentified. This sample stems from a study of CD8+CD57+ T cells in acquired aplastic anemia. Flow cytometry had shown expanded CD8+CD57+ cells in the patients chosen for sequencing. Among the patients, all had severe acquired aplastic anemia. When blood sampling took place, the patients had received no therapy. Notes on the study in general: The study identified twenty-nine CD8+ CDR3 sequences shared by patients and controls.

CDR3 and TCR beta VDJ profiling relied on genomic DNA as the template. TCRdb independently ran MiXCR on the reads; one entry per CDR3 protein. The sample has around 170,000 distinct CDR3 sequences; 40% to 55% are singletons. The clonotype originates from a human donor with aplastic anemia. Source material: sorted CD4+, CD8+, or CD8+CD57+ T cells (not recorded which) from PBMCs.

The CDR3 loop reads CASRGGYEQYF. DNA of the CDR3: TGTGCCAGCAGAGGTGGTTACGAGCAGTACTTC. The V gene is TRBV2, the J gene TRBJ2-7; D is uncertain. From germline, CDR1 is SNHLY and CDR2 FYNNEI. V was trimmed by 6 bases and J by 4 bases, leaving 7 bases between them. The CDR3 totals 11 residues. The full variable domain, rest sourced from reference TRBV2 and TRBJ2-7, is EPEVTQTPSHQVTQMGQEVILRCVPISNHLYFYWYRQILGQKVEFLVSFYNNEISEKSEIFDDQFSVERPDGSNFTLKIRSTKLEDSAMYFCASRGGYEQYFGPGTRLTVT.